Included here is one T cell receptor (beta chain) sequence, with context. The data stem from a study of blood T cell repertoires in COVID-19. At the level of the study: Researchers got acute and convalescent COVID-19 samples from the United States, Italy and Spain. Nucleic acid was either cDNA or gDNA, and it came from T cells, B-cell-depleted T cells, or PBMCs.

V was cut by 0 bases and J by 3 bases, with 9 bases left in between. The length of the CDR3 is 14 residues. CDR1 and CDR2 (germline): SGHAT, FQNNGV. In the original analysis: Estimation of nucleated cell counts was performed using reference gene primer amplification. The repertoire was sequenced with immunoSEQ multiplex PCR; TCRdb's copy has only in-frame clones and lacks some. V, J and clone size were drawn from that table, and D and trimming were deduced from the DNA. The data show under 300,000 clones, roughly four fifths seen once. The sequence came from a woman in her late teens or twenties with acute or convalescent COVID-19. V usage is TRBV11-2 and J usage is TRBJ2-7, with D perhaps TRBD1 (5 bases). Sequencing used peripheral blood. The CDR3 sequence: CASSLEPRVYEQYF. The CDR3 DNA is TGTGCCAGCAGCTTAGAACCCAGGGTCTACGAGCAGTACTTC. The full variable domain, in which reference TRBV11-2 and TRBJ2-7 provide the parts outside the CDR3, is EAGVAQSPRYKIIEKRQSVAFWCNPISGHATLYWYQQILGQGPKLLIQFQNNGVVDDSQLPKDRFSAERLKGVDSTLKIQPAKLEDSAVYLCASSLEPRVYEQYFGPGTRLTVT.